This is a list of T cell receptor beta chains from one sample in a study of T cell clusters in autoimmune cytopenias. Each CDR3 protein gets one entry in TCRdb, which reprocessed the multiplex PCR reads and gives no DNA. The sample table sets out several thousand distinct CDR3 sequences. Specimen: peripheral blood. The source of these receptors is a human donor with an autoimmune cytopenia or autoimmune hepatitis (not recorded which). Each CDR3 is given with its conserved first and last residue. Clone size is not always given. Where it is, it says once, few, many or a class for expanded clones.

TRBV18	.	TRBJ2-7	CASSPDRAAMGEQYF
TRBV6-5	.	TRBJ1-4	CASCEGTRATNEKLFF
TRBV12-3/TRBV12-4	.	TRBJ1-5	CASRRTGGGNQPQHF
TRBV27	medium-sized	TRBJ2-5	CASGEAPLKETQYF
TRBV19	medium-sized	TRBJ2-5	CASSNRDIQETQYF
TRBV6-5	.	TRBJ2-1	CASSSDRDSYNEQFF
TRBV13	medium-sized	TRBJ2-7	CASSTLRGGHYEQYF
TRBV6-5	medium-sized	TRBJ2-1	CASSFKIGEQFF
TRBV19	medium-sized	TRBJ1-1	CASSAFGGTEAFF
TRBV30	medium-sized	TRBJ2-2	CAWSRGPGELFF
TRBV14	.	TRBJ2-2	CASSQVWGLSTGELFF
TRBV6-5	.	TRBJ2-7	CASSKRLADRYEQYF
TRBV5-4	.	TRBJ2-1	CASSTGTSGSQFF
TRBV27	.	TRBJ2-1	CASSSHRGMVGEQYF
TRBV12-3/TRBV12-4	.	TRBJ1-4	CASSSGGYKLFF
TRBV15	.	TRBJ2-7	CATSSGVGLHYEQYF
TRBV6-5	.	TRBJ2-7	CASSETAGLGWYEQYF
TRBV19	.	TRBJ1-1	CASSILARAAFMNTEAFF
TRBV18	.	TRBJ1-2	CASSPGTYGYTF
TRBV12-3/TRBV12-4	.	TRBJ2-5	CASSSLAGVGETQYF
TRBV6-1	.	TRBJ1-2	CASSGFEYTNYGYTF
TRBV19	medium-sized	TRBJ1-2	CASSVTGDGYTF
TRBV19	.	TRBJ1-5	CASSIDSQRGQSQHF
TRBV18	medium-sized	TRBJ2-3	CASSPGTSSYTQYF
TRBV19	.	TRBJ1-4	CASKQRPQTARLFF